This TCR beta chain is drawn from a study of Graves' ophthalmopathy and Graves' hyperthyroidism. At least ten counts were recorded for this clonotype. Germline CDR1 and CDR2: MDHEN and SYDVKM. V lost 10 bases to trimming and J lost 8 bases, with 17 bases between them. The CDR3 consists of 12 residues. For repertoire sequencing, the TCR beta CDR3 regions were amplified from RNA transcripts. First-round RT-PCR employed HTBI primers, with a second-round multiplex PCR after it. TCRdb fed the multiplex PCR reads into MiXCR, producing one record per CDR3 protein. Of more than 300,000 distinct CDR3 sequences in the sample, approximately 18% were seen once.

Material: peripheral blood. This chain uses TRBV28 with TRBJ1-2; D is unclear. This receptor was taken from an adult woman with stable Graves' hyperthyroidism. The CDR3 here is CATTDSGRGYTF. In DNA, the CDR3 is TGTGCCACCACGGACTCCGGCCGCGGCTACACCTTC.